What follows are 5 T cell receptor beta chains derived from one specimen sequenced in a study of CD8+ T cells in alopecia areata. Treatment here: oral pan-JAK inhibitor, 5-10 mg twice daily. Reverse transcription of extracted RNA yielded cDNA, which provided the sequencing template. Generated by immunoSEQ multiplex PCR, the TCRdb table keeps only in-frame clones and is missing some. The sample has 60,000 to 85,000 clones; around 65% are singletons. The sequencing used CD8+ T cells sorted from blood, collected at week 24, from a patient treated with tofacitinib. The receptors originated from a human donor with alopecia areata.

The CDR3 loop is CASSLGVGLAGYEQYF. The CDR3 coding sequence is TGTGCCAGCAGCTTAGGGGTCGGCCTAGCGGGATACGAGCAGTACTTC. The V and J genes are TRBV13 and TRBJ2-7; 9 positions agree with TRBD2. Germline V gene lookup returns CDR1 PRHDT and CDR2 FYEKMQ (reference sequence). This CDR3 has 16 amino acids. Unmatched junction bases numbered 7, after V lost 0 bases and J lost 4 bases.

The CDR3 spells CASSQDPGGEQYF. As DNA, the CDR3 is TGCGCCAGCAGCCAAGATCCGGGAGGCGAGCAGTACTTC. This sequence joins TRBV4-1 and TRBJ2-7, with 7 bases matching TRBD2. The CDR3 totals 13 residues. Germline-derived CDR1 and CDR2 are MGHRA and YSYEKL. The ends lost 0 bases at V and 6 bases at J; junction bases unmatched: 2.

The chain joins TRBV5-1 to TRBJ1-1; the match to TRBD1 covers 7 bases. Germline-derived CDR1 and CDR2 are SGHRS and YFSETQ. This CDR3 spans 13 amino acids. The trim removed 3 bases at V and 4 bases at J, leaving 3 bases unmatched. DNA for the CDR3: TGCGCCAGCAGCTACAGGGGTACCACTGAAGCTTTCTTT. Amino acid sequence: CASSYRGTTEAFF.

The chain carries TRBV4-1 and TRBJ2-7; 8 nucleotides agree with TRBD1. Germline values: CDR1 MGHRA, CDR2 YSYEKL. The CDR3 is 15 amino acids. V was clipped by 4 bases and J by 1 base; unmatched bases: 6. In DNA form, the CDR3 reads TGCGCCAGCAGCCCCGCGACAGGGGTTTCCTACGAGCAGTACTTC. Encoded protein: CASSPATGVSYEQYF.

In its sample, this clone was seen a few times. V gene TRBV14 combines with J gene TRBJ2-1, with D unresolved. The CDR3 totals 12 residues. The germline V gene has CDR1 SGHDN and CDR2 FVKESK. Trimming took off 5 bases at V and 4 bases at J, with 6 bases between the two ends. CDR3 region: CASSRSYNEQFF. The CDR3 DNA reads TGTGCCAGCAGCAGATCTTACAATGAGCAGTTCTTC.